This T cell receptor (beta chain) was recorded in a study of blood T cell repertoires in COVID-19. The wider study: PBMCs, B-cell-depleted T cells, or T cells provided the cDNA or gDNA that made up the material.

Across over 20 US areas, participants ranged in age from about 18 to 90 years. Clinical history as reported by participants underpinned cohort assignment. Shortly before study entry, within 2 weeks, exposed participants had met a COVID-19 case. Assay: immunoSEQ multiplex PCR; the TCRdb copy retains only in-frame clones and omits some. Among 250,000 or so clones listed, over 70% were seen once. The CDR3 runs to 13 residues. Trimming cost V 3 bases and J 4 bases, with 8 bases left between them. CDR1 is LGHNT and CDR2 is FRNRAP in the germline V gene. This receptor was identified in a woman aged 40 to 50 who had been exposed to COVID-19. The V gene is TRBV12-5, the J gene TRBJ2-3; D is undetermined. Source material: PBMCs or T cells enriched from blood (not recorded which). In DNA, the CDR3 is TGTGCTAGTGGTTTATCGCCAGCAGATACGCAGTATTTT. This encodes CASGLSPADTQYF.